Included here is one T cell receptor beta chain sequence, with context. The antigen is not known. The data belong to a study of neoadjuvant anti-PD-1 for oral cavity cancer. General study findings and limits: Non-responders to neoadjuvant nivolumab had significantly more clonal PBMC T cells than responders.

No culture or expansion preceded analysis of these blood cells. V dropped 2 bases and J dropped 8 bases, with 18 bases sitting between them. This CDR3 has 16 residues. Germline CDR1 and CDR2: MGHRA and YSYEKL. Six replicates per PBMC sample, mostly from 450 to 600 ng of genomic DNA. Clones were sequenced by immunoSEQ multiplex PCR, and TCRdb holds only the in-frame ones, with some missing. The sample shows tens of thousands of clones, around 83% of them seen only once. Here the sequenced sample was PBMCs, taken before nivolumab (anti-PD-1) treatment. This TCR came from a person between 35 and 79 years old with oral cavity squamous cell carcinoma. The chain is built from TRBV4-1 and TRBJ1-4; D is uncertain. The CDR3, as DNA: TGCGCCAGCAGCCAAAGAGGGTCAGGAACTTCCGAAAAACTGTTTTTT. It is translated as CASSQRGSGTSEKLFF.